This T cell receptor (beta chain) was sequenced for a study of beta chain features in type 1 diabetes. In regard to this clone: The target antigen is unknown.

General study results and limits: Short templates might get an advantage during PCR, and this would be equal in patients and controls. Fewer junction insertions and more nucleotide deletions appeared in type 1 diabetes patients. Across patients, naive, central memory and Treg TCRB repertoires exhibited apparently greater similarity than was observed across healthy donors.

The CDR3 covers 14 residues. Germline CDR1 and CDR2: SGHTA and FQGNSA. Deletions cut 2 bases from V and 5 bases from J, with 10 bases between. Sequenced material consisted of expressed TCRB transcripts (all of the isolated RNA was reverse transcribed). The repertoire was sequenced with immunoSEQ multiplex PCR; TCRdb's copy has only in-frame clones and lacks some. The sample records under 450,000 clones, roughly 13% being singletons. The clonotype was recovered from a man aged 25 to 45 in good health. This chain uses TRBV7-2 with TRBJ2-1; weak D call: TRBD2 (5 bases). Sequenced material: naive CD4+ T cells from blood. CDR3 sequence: CASSLTSLDNEQFF. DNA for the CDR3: TGTGCCAGCAGCTTAACTAGTCTGGACAATGAGCAGTTCTTC.